Sequencing of this T cell receptor beta chain was carried out in a study of Graves' ophthalmopathy and Graves' hyperthyroidism. The study, taken as a whole, reports: Ophthalmopathy versus stable hyperthyroidism: 13-signature model gave around 86% sensitivity, 75% to 83% specificity. The model forecast ophthalmopathy progression, reaching around 66% sensitivity and approximately 72% specificity.

Moderate-to-severe activity, with CAS ≥3, NOSPECS ≥4 and duration under 3 months, characterized the donors with ophthalmopathy. The CDR3 is made up of 15 amino acids. Trimming left V 2 bases short and J 7 bases short, with 15 bases between. The study amplified TCR beta CDR3 regions using RNA transcripts. HTBI-primed RT-PCR formed the first round, and a multiplex PCR formed the second. TCRdb called the multiplex PCR reads again in MiXCR, with one record for every CDR3 protein. The sample has about 740,000 distinct CDR3 sequences, around 40% seen once. Remarks on this clonotype: Antigen specificity is unknown.

This chain links TRBV12-3 or TRBV12-4 with TRBJ1-5; D is undetermined. The TCR comes from an adult man with Graves' ophthalmopathy. The source material was peripheral blood. The CDR3 sequence is CASSLLSGVSQPQHF. CDR3 bases: TGTGCCAGCAGTTTATTATCCGGAGTGAGCCAGCCCCAGCATTTT.